The 31 T cell receptor beta chains below were found in one sample sequenced in a study of blood T cell repertoires in COVID-19. Clones were sequenced by immunoSEQ multiplex PCR, and TCRdb holds only the in-frame ones, with some missing. Of roughly 200,000 clones listed, roughly 89% are singletons. Sequenced: peripheral blood. The receptors stem from a man aged 40-50 years with acute or convalescent COVID-19.

The chain employs TRBV4-3 and TRBJ2-2; TRBD1 is a possible D gene (5 bases). The V gene lost 1 base and the J gene lost 1 base, with 7 bases spanning the gap. This CDR3 is 15 amino acids long. Germline assignment: CDR1 LGHNA and CDR2 YSLEER. The CDR3 protein is CASSQGGQNTGELFF. CDR3 DNA: TGCGCCAGCAGCCAAGGGGGCCAGAACACCGGGGAGCTGTTTTTT.

This clone was counted a few times. The V and J genes are TRBV5-1 and TRBJ1-6; no clear D gene. This CDR3 has 15 amino acids. In germline, CDR1 is SGHRS, CDR2 YFSETQ. V was cut by 5 bases and J by 0 bases, with 9 bases left in between. The DNA of the CDR3 is TGCGCCAGCAGACTGATTCTCTCCTATAATTCACCCCTCCACTTT. Residues: CASRLILSYNSPLHF.

The chain uses TRBV7-2 and TRBJ2-1, with 10 positions matching TRBD2. CDR3 length: 17 residues. The V and J ends lost 0 bases and 7 bases, in that order; junction bases with no gene match: 9. Germline V lookup: CDR1 SGHTA, CDR2 FQGNSA. The DNA of the CDR3 is TGTGCCAGCAGCTTAGCGAGTGGAGCGGGGGGGCAGAATGAGCAGTTCTTC. It translates to CASSLASGAGGQNEQFF.

The chain joins TRBV14 to TRBJ1-1; the D gene is possibly TRBD1 (5 bases). Germline CDR1 and CDR2: SGHDN and FVKESK. Trimming removed 0 bases from V and 0 bases from J, with 11 bases in between. The CDR3 is made up of 16 amino acids. CDR3 in amino acids: CASSQELGLMNTEAFF. CDR3 DNA sequence: TGTGCCAGCAGCCAAGAATTGGGGCTTATGAACACTGAAGCTTTCTTT.

The genes are TRBV3-1 (or the pseudogene TRBV3-2) and TRBJ1-5; D gene ambiguous. V lost 6 bases, J lost 5 bases, and 8 bases lay in between. CDR1 LGHDT and CDR2 YNNKEL come from the germline V gene (reference sequence). The CDR3 loop spans 12 amino acids. This CDR3 is CASSHLHQPQHF. The CDR3 bases are TGTGCCAGCAGTCACCTACATCAGCCCCAGCATTTT.

The J gene is TRBJ2-6, the V gene TRBV5-1; D unclear. Trimming left V 4 bases short and J 4 bases short, with 12 bases between. The CDR3 length is 15 residues. Germline V CDR1 and CDR2: SGHRS, YFSETQ. Here the CDR3 DNA reads TGCGCCAGCAGCCCCAGTCCTTCCGGGGCCAACGTCCTGACTTTC. Its protein product is CASSPSPSGANVLTF.

The rearrangement joins TRBV28 to TRBJ2-2, with 9 bases aligning to TRBD1. Germline trimming cut 6 bases from V and 2 bases from J; bases unmatched to any gene: 7. CDR1 is MDHEN and CDR2 is SYDVKM in the germline V gene. CDR3 length: 16 residues. CDR3 amino acids: CASSRPDRGNTGELFF. The CDR3 DNA reads TGTGCCAGCAGCCGGCCGGACAGGGGAAACACCGGGGAGCTGTTTTTT.

This chain's CDR3 is CASSVEPGLPSFVEFF. The CDR3 nucleotides are TGTGCCAGCAGCGTAGAGCCGGGACTCCCCTCTTTTGTCGAGTTCTTC. The rearrangement uses TRBV9 and TRBJ2-1; a weak D match, TRBD2 (6 bases). V lost 0 bases to trimming and J lost 14 bases, with 24 bases between them. There are 16 residues in the CDR3. Germline CDR1 is SGDLS and CDR2 is YYNGEE.

This clone was counted a single time. The CDR3 loop is CASSLGWTSYNEQFF. CDR3 nucleotides: TGTGCCAGCAGCTTAGGCTGGACTTCCTACAATGAGCAGTTCTTC. The rearrangement uses TRBV7-9 and TRBJ2-1; possible D gene TRBD2, 5 bases. Germline lookup yields CDR1 SEHNR and CDR2 FQNEAQ (reference sequence). The CDR3 spans 15 residues. The V and J ends lost 1 base and 1 base respectively, with 8 bases between them.

The V gene is TRBV28, the J gene TRBJ1-3, with TRBD1 matching over 7 bases. Losses at the gene ends were 7 bases for V and 4 bases for J; bases not matched to a gene: 7. This CDR3 contains 14 residues. Germline assignment: CDR1 MDHEN and CDR2 SYDVKM. The CDR3 DNA sequence: TGTGCCAGCACCGATGGGACAGCCGGAAACACCATATATTTT. Its protein product is CASTDGTAGNTIYF.

This chain uses TRBV5-1 with TRBJ1-2; 8 bases are shared with TRBD1. Trimming cost V 4 bases and J 3 bases; bases outside gene matches: 5. The CDR3 contains 14 residues. Germline V CDR1 and CDR2: SGHRS, YFSETQ. The DNA of the CDR3 is TGCGCCAGCAGCGCTACGGGACAGGACTATGGCTACACCTTC. Translating it yields CASSATGQDYGYTF.

This clone was counted once. The rearrangement links TRBV27 to TRBJ2-3; 9 bases are a match to TRBD1. Germline values: CDR1 MNHEY, CDR2 SMNVEV (reference sequence). J was trimmed by 4 bases and V by 0 bases; bases with no gene match: 5. The CDR3 is 16 residues long. In DNA form, the CDR3 reads TGTGCCAGCAGTTTATCCGGCGGGACAGGGCCAGATACGCAGTATTTT. This codes for CASSLSGGTGPDTQYF.

The chain joins TRBV19 to TRBJ1-1; tentative D call: TRBD1 (6 bases). Trimming removed 7 bases at V and 1 base at J, with 13 bases between. The CDR3 is 14 amino acids. Germline loops: CDR1 LNHDA, CDR2 SQIVND (reference sequence). CDR3: CASTKGVTNTEAFF. CDR3 sequence (DNA): TGTGCCAGTACCAAGGGGGTTACGAACACTGAAGCTTTCTTT.

V and J are TRBV18 and TRBJ1-1; D perhaps matches TRBD1 (6 bases). From germline, CDR1 is KGHSH and CDR2 LQKENI. This CDR3 is 15 amino acids long. V was shortened by 0 bases and J by 4 bases, with 12 bases between the two germline ends. CDR3 residues: CASSPPGGLGTEAFF. CDR3 coding DNA: TGTGCCAGCTCACCACCGGGGGGGCTCGGCACTGAAGCTTTCTTT.

The CDR3 DNA is TGTGCCACCAGTCGGGTGAACACCGGGGAGCTGTTTTTT. It is translated as CATSRVNTGELFF. V is TRBV24-1 and J is TRBJ2-2; D remains ambiguous. Germline loops: CDR1 KGHDR, CDR2 SFDVKD. Trimming took off 6 bases at V and 1 base at J, with 5 bases between the two ends. The CDR3 is made up of 13 amino acids.

This clone showed up just once. V gene TRBV7-2 combines with J gene TRBJ1-6; unclear D gene. Germline CDR1 SGHTA, CDR2 FQGNSA. This CDR3 has 16 residues. Trimming pared 5 bases from V and 0 bases from J, leaving 11 bases between. The CDR3 DNA is TGTGCCAGCAGCGGAGCCCAATCCTCCTATAATTCACCCCTCCACTTT. Amino acids: CASSGAQSSYNSPLHF.

This clone was picked up a small number of times. The chain carries TRBV3-1 (or the pseudogene TRBV3-2) and TRBJ1-1; D not certain. This CDR3 region has 13 residues. Germline CDR1 is LGHDT and CDR2 is YNNKEL (reference sequence). V was pared by 0 bases and J by 5 bases, with 7 bases between. CDR3 DNA sequence: TGTGCCAGCAGCCAAGATAAGCGGACTGAAGCTTTCTTT. Translated, it gives CASSQDKRTEAFF.

This chain uses TRBV28 with TRBJ2-7, with D possibly being TRBD2 (5 bases). Germline V gene sequence: CDR1 MDHEN, CDR2 SYDVKM. The V and J ends lost 2 bases and 3 bases respectively, with 11 bases between them. The CDR3 totals 14 residues. The CDR3 is CASSLRGRNYEQYF. The CDR3, as DNA: TGTGCCAGCAGTTTACGAGGGCGGAACTACGAGCAGTACTTC.

The chain has TRBV5-1 and TRBJ2-3; TRBD2 aligns across 8 bases. The V segment lost 4 bases and the J segment 3 bases; nucleotides outside the gene matches: 10. Looked up from germline, CDR1 is SGHRS and CDR2 is YFSETQ. The CDR3 spans 16 residues. For the CDR3, the DNA is TGCGCCAGCAGCCAAGAGCCAGCGGGGGTGACAGATACGCAGTATTTT. This encodes CASSQEPAGVTDTQYF.

The rearrangement links TRBV30 to TRBJ1-2; 8 bases match TRBD1. This CDR3 is 13 amino acids long. V lost 6 bases and J lost 2; bases outside the gene matches: 5. The germline V gene encodes CDR1 GTSNPN and CDR2 SVGIG (reference sequence). The CDR3 nucleotides are TGTGCCTGCGCAGACAGGGGAAACTATGGCTACACCTTC. This translates into CACADRGNYGYTF.

The genes are TRBV28 and TRBJ2-5; TRBD1 matches at 7 bases. V trimming: 5 bases; J trimming: 5 bases; junction bases outside the gene matches: 11. Per the germline V gene, CDR1 is MDHEN and CDR2 is SYDVKM. This CDR3 is 15 amino acids long. As DNA, the CDR3 is TGTGCCAGCAGTCCGACGACAGGGATAGGGGAGACCCAGTACTTC. Encoded protein: CASSPTTGIGETQYF.

V and J are TRBV7-8 and TRBJ1-2; 10 nucleotides match TRBD1. The CDR3 sequence is 14 residues long. V lost 5 bases, J lost 10 bases, and 10 bases stayed unmatched. CDR1 and CDR2 from the germline V gene are SGHVS and FQNEAQ. The CDR3 region has the DNA TGTGCCAGCAGCCCAACGACAGGGGGCGGTGACTACACCTTC. Protein: CASSPTTGGGDYTF.

The chain recombines TRBV18 with TRBJ1-1; TRBD1 agrees at 9 bases. The V and J ends lost 2 bases and 3 bases, in that order; junction bases with no gene match: 7. This CDR3 contains 16 residues. Germline CDR1 KGHSH, CDR2 LQKENI. The CDR3 loop is CASSPLSGTGHTEAFF. The CDR3 DNA is TGTGCCAGCTCACCATTGTCCGGGACAGGGCACACTGAAGCTTTCTTT.

V gene TRBV7-3 combines with J gene TRBJ1-3; D unresolved. CDR1 is SGHTA and CDR2 is FQGTGA in the germline V gene. Trimming cost V 5 bases and J 0 bases, with 11 bases left between them. The CDR3 runs to 15 residues. The CDR3 sequence is CASSPGPPSGNTIYF. CDR3 sequence (DNA): TGTGCCAGCAGCCCTGGGCCTCCCTCTGGAAACACCATATATTTT.

The gene calls are TRBV7-2 and TRBJ1-4, with TRBD1 as a possible D gene (5 bases). This CDR3 region has 14 residues. Per the germline V gene, CDR1 is SGHTA and CDR2 is FQGNSA. Trimming cost V 3 bases and J 1 base, with 6 bases left between them. The CDR3 DNA follows: TGTGCCAGCAGCTTCGGACAAACTAATGAAAAACTGTTTTTT. Protein: CASSFGQTNEKLFF.

The rearrangement links TRBV6-2 or TRBV6-3 to TRBJ2-2; 10 nucleotides agree with TRBD2. CDR1 is MNHEY, CDR2 SVGEGT, per germline. The V segment lost 5 bases and the J segment 4 bases; nucleotides outside the gene matches: 1. The CDR3 has 14 amino acids. The CDR3 sequence is CASSSGGATGELFF. The DNA of the CDR3 is TGTGCCAGCAGTAGCGGGGGGGCCACCGGGGAGCTGTTTTTT.

The chain links TRBV7-8 to TRBJ2-7; perhaps TRBD2 as D (6 bases). Trimming took off 2 bases at V and 3 bases at J, with 17 bases between the two ends. CDR1 SGHVS and CDR2 FQNEAQ come from the germline V gene. The CDR3 runs 16 residues. Written as DNA, the CDR3 is TGTGCCAGCAGCTTAAGGTCGGAGGGCCCCCACTACGAGCAGTACTTC. Translated, it gives CASSLRSEGPHYEQYF.

The J gene is TRBJ2-6, the V gene TRBV2; D is possibly TRBD2 (5 bases). CDR1 and CDR2 (germline): SNHLY, FYNNEI. V dropped 3 bases and J dropped 0 bases, with 6 bases sitting between them. The CDR3 is made up of 15 amino acids. CDR3 sequence: CASSERVSGANVLTF. Here the CDR3 DNA reads TGTGCCAGCAGTGAGAGGGTCTCTGGGGCCAACGTCCTGACTTTC.

This clone was seen once. The gene calls are TRBV29-1 and TRBJ2-1; possible D gene TRBD2, 6 bases. The V end was cut by 8 bases, the J end by 8 bases, with 10 bases between. CDR3 size: 10 residues. Germline CDR1 SQVTM, CDR2 ANQGSEA. As DNA, the CDR3 is TGCAGCTTGGGAGGCGATGAGCAGTTCTTC. Translating it yields CSLGGDEQFF.

The genes are TRBV4-1 and TRBJ2-3, with D uncertain. Trimming took off 1 base at V and 0 bases at J, with 5 bases between the two ends. This CDR3 is built from 14 residues. CDR1 is MGHRA and CDR2 is YSYEKL in the germline V gene. CDR3 amino acids: CASSQALSTDTQYF. CDR3 nucleotide sequence: TGCGCCAGCAGCCAAGCCCTAAGCACAGATACGCAGTATTTT.

The chain has TRBV5-6 and TRBJ1-4, with 8 bases that match TRBD1. The ends lost 0 bases at V and 7 bases at J; junction bases unmatched: 8. The CDR3 has 16 residues. Germline V gene sequence: CDR1 SGHDT, CDR2 YYEEEE. CDR3 coding DNA: TGTGCCAGCAGCTTGGACATCGGCAGGGGGCGTGAAAAACTGTTTTTT. Amino acid sequence: CASSLDIGRGREKLFF.